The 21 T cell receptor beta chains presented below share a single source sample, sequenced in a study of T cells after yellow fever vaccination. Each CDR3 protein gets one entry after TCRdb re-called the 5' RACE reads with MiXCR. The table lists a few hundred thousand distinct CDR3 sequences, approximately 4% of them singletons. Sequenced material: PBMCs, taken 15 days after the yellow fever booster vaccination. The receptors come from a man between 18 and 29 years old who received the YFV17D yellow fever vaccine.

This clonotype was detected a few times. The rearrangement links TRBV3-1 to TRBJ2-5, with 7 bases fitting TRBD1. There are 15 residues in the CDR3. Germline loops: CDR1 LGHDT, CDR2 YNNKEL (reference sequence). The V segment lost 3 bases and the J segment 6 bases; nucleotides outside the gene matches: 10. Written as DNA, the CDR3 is TGTGCCAGCAGCCAGGCGCCCCAGGGGGAGAAGACCCAGTACTTC. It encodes CASSQAPQGEKTQYF.

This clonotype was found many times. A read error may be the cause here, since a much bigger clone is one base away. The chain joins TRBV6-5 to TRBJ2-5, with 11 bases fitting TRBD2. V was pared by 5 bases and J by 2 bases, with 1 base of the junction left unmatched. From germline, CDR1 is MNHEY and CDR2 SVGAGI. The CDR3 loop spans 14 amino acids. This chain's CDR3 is CASSVAGGQETQYF. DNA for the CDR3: TGTGCCAGCAGTGTAGCGGGGGGGCAAGAGACCCAGTACTTC.

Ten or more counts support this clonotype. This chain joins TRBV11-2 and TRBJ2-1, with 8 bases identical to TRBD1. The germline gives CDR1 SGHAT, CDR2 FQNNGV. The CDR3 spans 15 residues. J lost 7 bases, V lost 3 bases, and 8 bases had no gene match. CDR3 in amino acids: CASSLTRTGMNEQFF. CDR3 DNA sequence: TGTGCCAGCAGCTTGACCAGGACAGGGATGAATGAGCAGTTCTTC.

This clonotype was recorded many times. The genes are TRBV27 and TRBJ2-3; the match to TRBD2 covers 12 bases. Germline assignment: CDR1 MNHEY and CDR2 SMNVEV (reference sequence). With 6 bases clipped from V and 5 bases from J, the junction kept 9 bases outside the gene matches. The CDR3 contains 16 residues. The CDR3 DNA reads TGTGCCAGCAGCCACCCAGGACTAGCGGGGAGAGATACGCAGTATTTT. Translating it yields CASSHPGLAGRDTQYF.

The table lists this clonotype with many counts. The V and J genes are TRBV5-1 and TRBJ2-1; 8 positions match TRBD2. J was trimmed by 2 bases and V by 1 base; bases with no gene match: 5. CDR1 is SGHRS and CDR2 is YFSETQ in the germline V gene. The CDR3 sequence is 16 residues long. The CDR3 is CASSLLSGGPYNEQFF. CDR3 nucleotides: TGCGCCAGCAGCTTGTTGAGCGGGGGTCCCTACAATGAGCAGTTCTTC.

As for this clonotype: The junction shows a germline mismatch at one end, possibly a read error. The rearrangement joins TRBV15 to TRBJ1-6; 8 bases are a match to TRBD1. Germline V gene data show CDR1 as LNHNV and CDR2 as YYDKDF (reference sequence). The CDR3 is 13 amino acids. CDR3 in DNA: TGTGGCACCAGCTTGGACAGGGATTCACCCCTCCACTTT. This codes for CGTSLDRDSPLHF.

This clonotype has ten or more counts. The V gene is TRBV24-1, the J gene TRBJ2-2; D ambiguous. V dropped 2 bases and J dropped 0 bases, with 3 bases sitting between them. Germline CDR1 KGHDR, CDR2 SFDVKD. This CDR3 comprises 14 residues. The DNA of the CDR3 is TGTGCCACCAGTGATTGGACGAACACCGGGGAGCTGTTTTTT. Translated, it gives CATSDWTNTGELFF.

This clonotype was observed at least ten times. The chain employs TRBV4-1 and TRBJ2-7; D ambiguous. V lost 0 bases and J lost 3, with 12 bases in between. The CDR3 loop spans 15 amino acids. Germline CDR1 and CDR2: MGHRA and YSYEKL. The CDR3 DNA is TGCGCCAGCAGCCAAGAACAGACCGCATTCTACGAGCAGTACTTC. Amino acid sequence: CASSQEQTAFYEQYF.

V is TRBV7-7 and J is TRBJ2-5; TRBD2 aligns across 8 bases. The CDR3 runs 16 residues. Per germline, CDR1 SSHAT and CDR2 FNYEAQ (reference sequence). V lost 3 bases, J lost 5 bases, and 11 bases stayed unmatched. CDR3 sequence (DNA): TGTGCCAGCAGCTTCGGGGGGGCCTCATCTCAGGAGACCCAGTACTTC. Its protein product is CASSFGGASSQETQYF.

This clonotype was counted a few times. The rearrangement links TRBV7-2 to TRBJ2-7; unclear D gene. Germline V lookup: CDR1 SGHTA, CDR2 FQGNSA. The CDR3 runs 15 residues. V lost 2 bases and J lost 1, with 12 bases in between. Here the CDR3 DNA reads TGTGCCAGCAGCTTAAAAGGCCACGGTTCCTACGAGCAGTACTTC. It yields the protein CASSLKGHGSYEQYF.

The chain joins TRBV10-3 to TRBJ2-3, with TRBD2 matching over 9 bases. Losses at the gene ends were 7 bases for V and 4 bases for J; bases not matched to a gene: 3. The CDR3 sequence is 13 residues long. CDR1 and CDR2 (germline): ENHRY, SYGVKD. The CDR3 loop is CAIMAGGSDTQYF. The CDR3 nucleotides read TGTGCCATCATGGCGGGGGGGTCAGATACGCAGTATTTT.

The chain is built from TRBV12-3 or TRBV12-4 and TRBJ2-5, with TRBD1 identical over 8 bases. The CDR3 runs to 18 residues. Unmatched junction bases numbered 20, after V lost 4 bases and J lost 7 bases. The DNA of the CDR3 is TGTGCCAGCAGTTCACTATGGGACAGGAGTCGGGCCGGGGGGACCCAGTACTTC. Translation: CASSSLWDRSRAGGTQYF.

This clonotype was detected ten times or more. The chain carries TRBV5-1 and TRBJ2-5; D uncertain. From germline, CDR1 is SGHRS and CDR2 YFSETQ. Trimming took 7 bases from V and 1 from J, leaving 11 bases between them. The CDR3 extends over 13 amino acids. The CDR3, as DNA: TGCGCCAGCGCGACCACCGCCCAAGAGACCCAGTACTTC. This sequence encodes CASATTAQETQYF. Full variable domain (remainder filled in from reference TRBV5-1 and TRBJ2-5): KAGVTQTPRYLIKTRGQQVTLSCSPISGHRSVSWYQQTPGQGLQFLFEYFSETQRNKGNFPGRFSGRQFSNSRSEMNVSTLELGDSALYLCASATTAQETQYFGPGTRLLVL.

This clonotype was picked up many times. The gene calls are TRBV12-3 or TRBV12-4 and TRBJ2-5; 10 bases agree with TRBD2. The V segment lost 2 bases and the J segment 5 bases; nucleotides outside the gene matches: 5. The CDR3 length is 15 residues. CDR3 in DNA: TGTGCCAGCAGTTTACTAGCGGGGGCCGTGGAGACCCAGTACTTC. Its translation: CASSLLAGAVETQYF.

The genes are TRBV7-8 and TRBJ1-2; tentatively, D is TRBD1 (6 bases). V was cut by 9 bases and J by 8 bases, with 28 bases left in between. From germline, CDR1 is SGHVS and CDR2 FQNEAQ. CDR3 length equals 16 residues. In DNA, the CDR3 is TGTGCCAGTGTTGCCCTACCGGAGGGGGGGACTTTAGGCTACACCTTC. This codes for CASVALPEGGTLGYTF.

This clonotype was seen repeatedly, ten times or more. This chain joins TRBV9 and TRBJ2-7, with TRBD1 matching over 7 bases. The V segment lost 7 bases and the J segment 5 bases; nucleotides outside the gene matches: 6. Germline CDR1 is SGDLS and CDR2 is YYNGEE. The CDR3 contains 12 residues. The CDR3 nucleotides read TGTGCCAGCGGAGACAGGGTCCACGAGCAGTACTTC. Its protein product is CASGDRVHEQYF.

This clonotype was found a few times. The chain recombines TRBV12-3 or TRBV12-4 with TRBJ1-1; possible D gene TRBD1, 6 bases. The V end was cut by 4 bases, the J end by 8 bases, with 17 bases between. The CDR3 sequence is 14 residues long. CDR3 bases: TGTGCCAGCAGTTGGAGGGGGGGTGTTTGGGAAGCTTTCTTT. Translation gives CASSWRGGVWEAFF.

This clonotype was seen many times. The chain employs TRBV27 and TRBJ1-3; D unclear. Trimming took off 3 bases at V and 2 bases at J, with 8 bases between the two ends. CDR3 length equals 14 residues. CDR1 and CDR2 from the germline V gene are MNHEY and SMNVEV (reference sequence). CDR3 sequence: CASSFIGAGNTIYF. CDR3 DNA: TGTGCCAGCAGTTTTATCGGAGCTGGAAACACCATATATTTT.

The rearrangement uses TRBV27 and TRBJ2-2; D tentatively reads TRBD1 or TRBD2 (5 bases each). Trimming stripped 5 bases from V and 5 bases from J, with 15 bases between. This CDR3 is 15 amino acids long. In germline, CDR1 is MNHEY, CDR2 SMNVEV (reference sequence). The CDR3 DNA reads TGTGCCAGCAGTAAACAGACATGGGGGACCGGGGAGCTGTTTTTT. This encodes CASSKQTWGTGELFF.

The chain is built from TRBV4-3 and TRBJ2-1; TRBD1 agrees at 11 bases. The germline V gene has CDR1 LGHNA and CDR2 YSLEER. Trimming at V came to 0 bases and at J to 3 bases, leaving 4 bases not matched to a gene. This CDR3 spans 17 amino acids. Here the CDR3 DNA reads TGCGCCAGCAGCCAAGAAGGGGGGACAGGGGGCTACAATGAGCAGTTCTTC. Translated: CASSQEGGTGGYNEQFF.

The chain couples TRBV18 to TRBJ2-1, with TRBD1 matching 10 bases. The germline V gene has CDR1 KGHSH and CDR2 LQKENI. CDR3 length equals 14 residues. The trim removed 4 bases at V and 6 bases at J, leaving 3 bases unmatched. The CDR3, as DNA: TGTGCCAGCTCACAGGGGACAGGGGCCAATGAGCAGTTCTTC. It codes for CASSQGTGANEQFF.